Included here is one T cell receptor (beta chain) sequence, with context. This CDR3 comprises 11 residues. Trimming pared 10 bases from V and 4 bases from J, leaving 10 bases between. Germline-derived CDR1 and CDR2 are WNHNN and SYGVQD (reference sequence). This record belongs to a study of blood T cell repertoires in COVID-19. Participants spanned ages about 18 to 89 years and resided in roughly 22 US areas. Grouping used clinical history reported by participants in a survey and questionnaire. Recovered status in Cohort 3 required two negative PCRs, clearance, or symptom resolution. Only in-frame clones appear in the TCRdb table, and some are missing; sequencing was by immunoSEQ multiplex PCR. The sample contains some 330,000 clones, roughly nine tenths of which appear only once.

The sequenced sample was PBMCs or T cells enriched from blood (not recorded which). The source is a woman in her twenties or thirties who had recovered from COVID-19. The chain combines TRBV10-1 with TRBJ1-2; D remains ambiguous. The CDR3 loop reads CANGGSYGYTF. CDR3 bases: TGCGCCAACGGAGGGTCCTATGGCTACACCTTC.